The next 17 T cell receptor beta chains were all read from a single sample in a study of blood T cell repertoires in COVID-19. Here immunoSEQ multiplex PCR was the method, and the copy in TCRdb shows in-frame clones only, minus some. Of hundreds of thousands of clones in the sample, roughly 87% were seen once. The specimen was PBMCs or T cells enriched from blood (not recorded which). The receptors were gathered from a woman aged 18-29 years who had recovered from COVID-19.

The V and J genes are TRBV6-5 and TRBJ1-4, with D unresolved. The CDR3 length is 14 residues. The germline gives CDR1 MNHEY, CDR2 SVGAGI. The V end lost 6 bases, the J end lost 0 bases, and 8 bases lay between the germline ends. The CDR3 DNA follows: TGTGCCAGCAGCCCAGAGGCAACTAATGAAAAACTGTTTTTT. The encoded protein is CASSPEATNEKLFF.

V gene TRBV3-1 (or the pseudogene TRBV3-2) combines with J gene TRBJ1-1; 7 nucleotides line up with TRBD1. The CDR3 contains 14 residues. J was trimmed by 3 bases and V by 4 bases; bases with no gene match: 5. Germline V CDR1 and CDR2: LGHDT, YNNKEL (reference sequence). The CDR3 region has the DNA TGTGCCAGCAGCCGCCTCCAGGGGGACACTGAAGCTTTCTTT. Amino acid sequence: CASSRLQGDTEAFF.

There are a few counts of this clone. This chain uses TRBV7-2 with TRBJ1-2; 8 bases match TRBD1. Germline assignment: CDR1 SGHTA and CDR2 FQGNSA. With V trimmed by 3 bases and J by 3 bases, 6 bases remained unmatched. The CDR3 totals 15 residues. The CDR3 DNA reads TGTGCCAGCAGCTTTACAGGGGGATTTGACTATGGCTACACCTTC. Its translation is CASSFTGGFDYGYTF.

This clone has a handful of counts. This chain joins TRBV25-1 and TRBJ2-5; D is perhaps TRBD1 (5 bases). The CDR3 has 16 residues. Between the trimmed V and J ends, which lost 1 base and 2 bases, there was a span of 14 bases. Germline V gene lookup returns CDR1 MGHDK and CDR2 SYGVNS. The CDR3 nucleotides are TGTGCCAGCAGTGAATCATTGGGGCAGATTCAAGAGACCCAGTACTTC. Translation: CASSESLGQIQETQYF.

J is TRBJ2-1 and V is TRBV14, with 10 bases aligning to TRBD1. The V gene end was trimmed by 0 bases and the J gene end by 2 bases; junction bases not matched to a gene: 13. This CDR3 is 20 amino acids long. Germline V gives CDR1 SGHDN, CDR2 FVKESK. The CDR3 DNA is TGTGCCAGCAGCCAAGACACGAGGGACAGGGGAAAGTTTCCCTACAATGAGCAGTTCTTC. Translation gives CASSQDTRDRGKFPYNEQFF.

V usage is TRBV2 and J usage is TRBJ2-5; weak D call: TRBD1 (6 bases). Germline loops: CDR1 SNHLY, CDR2 FYNNEI. This CDR3 is 15 amino acids long. V was shortened by 6 bases and J by 4 bases, with 18 bases between the two germline ends. This CDR3 reads CASSLATGYRETQYF. CDR3 bases: TGTGCCAGCAGCCTCGCTACAGGGTATCGAGAGACCCAGTACTTC.

There are a few counts of this clone. V and J are TRBV5-4 and TRBJ1-2; 7 bases fit TRBD1. Trimming took 6 bases from V and 6 from J; bases not matched to a gene: 11. Germline assignment: CDR1 SGHNT and CDR2 YYREEE (reference sequence). The CDR3 runs to 14 residues. CDR3 nucleotides: TGTGCCAGCACTCCACGGGACAGATTCGATGGCTACACCTTC. Encoded protein: CASTPRDRFDGYTF.

V gene TRBV7-3 combines with J gene TRBJ2-1; 8 nucleotides agree with TRBD1. The length of the CDR3 is 19 residues. V lost 5 bases, J lost 0 bases, and 15 bases stayed unmatched. CDR1 is SGHTA, CDR2 FQGTGA, per germline. CDR3: CASSNQGALSASSYNEQFF. CDR3 DNA: TGTGCCAGCAGCAACCAGGGGGCTCTTAGCGCGAGCTCCTACAATGAGCAGTTCTTC.

This clone showed up just once. The chain is built from TRBV5-5 and TRBJ1-6, with 7 bases that match TRBD1. CDR1 and CDR2 (germline): SGHKS, YYEKEE (reference sequence). The CDR3 sequence is 17 residues long. V lost 1 base and J lost 0; bases outside the gene matches: 4. CDR3 sequence: CASSLNRGLSYNSPLHF. DNA for the CDR3: TGTGCCAGCAGCTTGAACAGGGGTCTCTCCTATAATTCACCCCTCCACTTT.

Here the CDR3 reads CASSQYPSDRLAKNIQYF. In DNA, the CDR3 is TGTGCCAGCAGCCAATACCCTTCCGACAGATTAGCCAAAAACATTCAGTACTTC. The rearrangement links TRBV6-2 or TRBV6-3 to TRBJ2-4; possible D gene TRBD1, 5 bases. Germline V gene data show CDR1 as MNHEY and CDR2 as SVGEGT. The V gene lost 6 bases and the J gene lost 0 bases, with 21 bases spanning the gap. This CDR3 region has 18 residues.

The sample holds a few counts of this clone. The chain joins TRBV7-8 to TRBJ1-2; the match to TRBD1 covers 7 bases. Germline CDR1 SGHVS, CDR2 FQNEAQ. Trimming at V came to 5 bases and at J to 5 bases, leaving 8 bases not matched to a gene. The CDR3 length is 14 residues. DNA of the CDR3: TGTGCCAGCAGCCTTAATACAGGGGATTATGGCTACACCTTC. Translating it yields CASSLNTGDYGYTF.

In its sample, this clone was seen once. The chain combines TRBV18 with TRBJ2-5; D possibly corresponds to TRBD1 (6 bases). V lost 3 bases and J lost 9, with 14 bases in between. The length of the CDR3 is 13 residues. Germline V gene data show CDR1 as KGHSH and CDR2 as LQKENI. The CDR3 nucleotides read TGTGCCAGCTCACCGACAGGCCTTACGGCCCAGTACTTC. It codes for CASSPTGLTAQYF.

This chain links TRBV5-6 with TRBJ1-2; 7 bases align to TRBD1. This CDR3 has 15 amino acids. CDR1 is SGHDT, CDR2 YYEEEE, per germline. V was clipped by 4 bases and J by 4 bases; unmatched bases: 10. The CDR3 DNA reads as TGTGCCAGCAGCCTTTCCGGGACAGAGATCTATGGCTACACCTTC. Its protein is CASSLSGTEIYGYTF.

This chain joins TRBV3-1 (or the pseudogene TRBV3-2) and TRBJ1-1; 10 bases align to TRBD1. This CDR3 contains 14 residues. Trimming cost V 2 bases and J 5 bases; bases outside gene matches: 2. Per germline, CDR1 LGHDT and CDR2 YNNKEL (reference sequence). CDR3 sequence: CASSQWTGGTEAFF. Here the CDR3 DNA reads TGTGCCAGCAGCCAATGGACAGGGGGAACTGAAGCTTTCTTT.

The chain couples TRBV4-1 to TRBJ1-6, with no clear D. Germline values: CDR1 MGHRA, CDR2 YSYEKL. CDR3 length: 11 amino acids. Trimming removed 1 base from V and 16 bases from J, with 8 bases in between. CDR3: CASSQVSELHF. For the CDR3, the DNA is TGCGCCAGCAGCCAAGTGTCGGAGCTCCACTTT.

The chain has TRBV28 and TRBJ2-2, with D perhaps matching TRBD2 (6 bases). The CDR3 consists of 17 residues. The germline V and J ends were trimmed by 5 bases and 2 bases, with 18 bases remaining between them. Germline V gene data show CDR1 as MDHEN and CDR2 as SYDVKM. CDR3 sequence: CASSLLRTSFNTGELFF. DNA for the CDR3: TGTGCCAGCAGTCTCCTCAGAACTAGCTTTAACACCGGGGAGCTGTTTTTT.

The gene calls are TRBV5-1 and TRBJ2-5; 13 positions agree with TRBD2. The CDR3 has 17 residues. With 4 bases clipped from V and 0 bases from J, the junction kept 6 bases outside the gene matches. CDR1 is SGHRS and CDR2 is YFSETQ in the germline V gene. The CDR3 sequence: CASSPMTSGGNQETQYF. In DNA form, the CDR3 reads TGCGCCAGCAGCCCGATGACTAGCGGGGGGAACCAAGAGACCCAGTACTTC.